This record covers a single T cell receptor (beta chain). Antigen specificity is unknown. CDR1 and CDR2 (germline): SGHAT, FQNNGV. The CDR3 is made up of 14 amino acids. Trimming at V came to 6 bases and at J to 3 bases, leaving 8 bases not matched to a gene. This entry comes from a study of T cell clones after liver transplantation. Study information: Pre-transplant mixed lymphocyte reactions yielded third-party-reactive TCRbeta sequences as comparators for graft-donor-reactive sequences. HCV positivity affected three of eight recipients; the rest lacked autoimmune or viral indications. Subjects received no induction therapy and standard immunosuppression until randomization at 12-24 months post-transplant.

TCRdb keeps only in-frame clones here, not all; method: immunoSEQ multiplex PCR. The sample lists around 30,000 clones, about 95% occurring once. Study-wide points: Graft donor-reactive T cells possibly entered the graft instead of undergoing deletion.

Here the sequenced sample was CD8+ T cells from blood, taken 12 months after liver transplant. The TCR was taken from a human patient who received a liver transplant. The graft donor may have given rise to some T cells. The rearrangement uses TRBV11-2 and TRBJ2-7; 7 bases match TRBD1. In DNA form, the CDR3 reads TGTGCCAGCAGGAACGACAGGGAAATCTACGAGCAGTACTTC. This encodes CASRNDREIYEQYF.